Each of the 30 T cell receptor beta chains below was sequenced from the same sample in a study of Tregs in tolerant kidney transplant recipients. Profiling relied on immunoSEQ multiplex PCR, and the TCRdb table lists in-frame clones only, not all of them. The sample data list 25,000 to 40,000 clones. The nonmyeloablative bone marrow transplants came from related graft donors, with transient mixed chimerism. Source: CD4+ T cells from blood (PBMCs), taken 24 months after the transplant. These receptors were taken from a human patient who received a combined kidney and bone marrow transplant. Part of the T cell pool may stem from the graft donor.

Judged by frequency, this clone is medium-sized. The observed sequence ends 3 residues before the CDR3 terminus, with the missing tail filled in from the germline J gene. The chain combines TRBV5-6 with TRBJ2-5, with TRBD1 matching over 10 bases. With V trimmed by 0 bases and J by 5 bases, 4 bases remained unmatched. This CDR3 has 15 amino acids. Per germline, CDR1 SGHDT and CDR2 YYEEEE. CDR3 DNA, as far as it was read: TGTGCCAGCAGCTTGGCGACAGGGGGCGGGGAGACC. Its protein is CASSLATGGGET. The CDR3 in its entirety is CASSLATGGGETQYF.

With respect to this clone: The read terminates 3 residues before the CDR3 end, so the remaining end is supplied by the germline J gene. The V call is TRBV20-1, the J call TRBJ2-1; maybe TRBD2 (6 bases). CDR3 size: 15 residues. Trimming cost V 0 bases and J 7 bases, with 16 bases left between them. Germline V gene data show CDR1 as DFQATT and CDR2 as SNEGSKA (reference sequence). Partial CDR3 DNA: TGCAGTGCTAGAGATATCGGGGTTGGGGGGAATGAG. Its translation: CSARDIGVGGNE. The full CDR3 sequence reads CSARDIGVGGNEQFF.

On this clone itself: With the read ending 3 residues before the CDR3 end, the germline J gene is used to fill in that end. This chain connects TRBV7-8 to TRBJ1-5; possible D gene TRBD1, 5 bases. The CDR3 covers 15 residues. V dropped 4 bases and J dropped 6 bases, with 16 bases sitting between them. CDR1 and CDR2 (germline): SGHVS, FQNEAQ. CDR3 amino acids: CASSSQRGTGQPQHF. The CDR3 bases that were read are TGTGCCAGCAGCTCGCAGCGGGGGACGGGTCAGCCC.

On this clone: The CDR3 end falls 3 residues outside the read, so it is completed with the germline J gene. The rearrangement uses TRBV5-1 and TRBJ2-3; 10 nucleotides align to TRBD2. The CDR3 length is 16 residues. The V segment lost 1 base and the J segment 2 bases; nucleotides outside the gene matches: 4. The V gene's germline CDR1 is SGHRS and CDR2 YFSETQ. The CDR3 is CASSLTSGEFTDTQYF. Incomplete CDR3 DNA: TGCGCCAGCAGCTTGACTAGCGGGGAGTTCACAGATACG.

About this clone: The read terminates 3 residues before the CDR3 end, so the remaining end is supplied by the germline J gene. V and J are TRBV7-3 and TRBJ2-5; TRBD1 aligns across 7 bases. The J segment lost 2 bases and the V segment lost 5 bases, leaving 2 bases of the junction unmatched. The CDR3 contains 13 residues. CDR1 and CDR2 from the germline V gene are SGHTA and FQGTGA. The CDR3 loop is CASSPGQQETQYF. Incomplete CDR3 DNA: TGTGCCAGCAGCCCGGGACAGCAAGAGACC.

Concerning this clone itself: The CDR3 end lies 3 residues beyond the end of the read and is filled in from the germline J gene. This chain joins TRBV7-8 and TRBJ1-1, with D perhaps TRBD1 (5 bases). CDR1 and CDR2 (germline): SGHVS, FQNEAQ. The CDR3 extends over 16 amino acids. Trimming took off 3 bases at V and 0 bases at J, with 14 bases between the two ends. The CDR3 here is CASSFAPQGLNTEAFF. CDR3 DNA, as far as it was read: TGTGCCAGCAGCTTTGCCCCTCAGGGCCTGAACACTGAA.

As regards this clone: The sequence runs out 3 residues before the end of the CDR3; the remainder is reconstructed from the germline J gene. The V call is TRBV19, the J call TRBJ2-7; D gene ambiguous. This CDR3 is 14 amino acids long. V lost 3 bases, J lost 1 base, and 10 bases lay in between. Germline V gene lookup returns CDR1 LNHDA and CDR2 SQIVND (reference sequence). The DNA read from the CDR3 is TGTGCCAGTAGTATCCTTACCCAGTCCTACGAG. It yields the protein CASSILTQSYE. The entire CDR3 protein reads CASSILTQSYEQYF.

The CDR3 loop is CASTARGLAGEETQYF. The CDR3 DNA, read in part, is TGCGCCAGCACCGCCCGTGGCCTAGCGGGAGAGGAGACC. The rearrangement links TRBV5-1 to TRBJ2-5; 10 nucleotides agree with TRBD2. The CDR3 end lies 3 residues beyond the end of the read and is filled in from the germline J gene. Germline V gene data show CDR1 as SGHRS and CDR2 as YFSETQ. The CDR3 is made up of 16 amino acids. The J segment lost 5 bases and the V segment lost 6 bases, leaving 13 bases of the junction unmatched.

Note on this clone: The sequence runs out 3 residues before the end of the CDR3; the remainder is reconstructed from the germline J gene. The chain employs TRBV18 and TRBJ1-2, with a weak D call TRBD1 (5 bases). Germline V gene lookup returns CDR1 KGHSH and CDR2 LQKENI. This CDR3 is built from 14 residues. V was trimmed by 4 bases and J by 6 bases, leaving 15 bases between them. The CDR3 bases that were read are TGTGCCAGCTCACATTATGACAGAACAGATGGC. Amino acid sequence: CASSHYDRTDG. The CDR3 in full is CASSHYDRTDGYTF.

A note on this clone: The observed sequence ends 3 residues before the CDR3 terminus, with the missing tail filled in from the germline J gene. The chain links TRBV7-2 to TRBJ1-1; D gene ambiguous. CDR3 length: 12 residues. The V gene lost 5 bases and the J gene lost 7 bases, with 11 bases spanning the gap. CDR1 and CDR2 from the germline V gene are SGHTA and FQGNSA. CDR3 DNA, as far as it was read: TGTGCCAGCAGCCTCTCAGGCCTTGAA. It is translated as CASSLSGLE. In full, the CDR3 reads CASSLSGLEAFF.

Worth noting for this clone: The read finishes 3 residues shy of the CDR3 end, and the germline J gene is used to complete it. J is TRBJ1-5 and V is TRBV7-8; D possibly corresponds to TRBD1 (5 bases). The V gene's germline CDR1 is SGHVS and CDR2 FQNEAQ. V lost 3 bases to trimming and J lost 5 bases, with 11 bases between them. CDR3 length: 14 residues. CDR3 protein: CASSLTDFDQPQHF. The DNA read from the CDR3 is TGTGCCAGCAGCTTGACAGACTTTGATCAGCCC.

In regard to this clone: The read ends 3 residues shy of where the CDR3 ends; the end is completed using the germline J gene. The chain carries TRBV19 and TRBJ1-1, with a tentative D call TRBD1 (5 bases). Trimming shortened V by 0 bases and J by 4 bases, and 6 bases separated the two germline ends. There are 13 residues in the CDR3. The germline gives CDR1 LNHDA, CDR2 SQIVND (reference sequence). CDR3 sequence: CASSIERGTEAFF. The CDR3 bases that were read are TGTGCCAGTAGTATAGAGAGGGGCACTGAA.

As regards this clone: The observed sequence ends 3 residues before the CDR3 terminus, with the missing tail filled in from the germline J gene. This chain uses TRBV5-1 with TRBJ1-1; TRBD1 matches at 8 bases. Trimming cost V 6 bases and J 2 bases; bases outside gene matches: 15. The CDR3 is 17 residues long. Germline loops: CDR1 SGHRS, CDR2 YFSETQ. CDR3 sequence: CASNLGRGLMGNTEAFF. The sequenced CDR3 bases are TGCGCCAGCAACCTGGGCAGGGGGCTTATGGGAAACACTGAA.

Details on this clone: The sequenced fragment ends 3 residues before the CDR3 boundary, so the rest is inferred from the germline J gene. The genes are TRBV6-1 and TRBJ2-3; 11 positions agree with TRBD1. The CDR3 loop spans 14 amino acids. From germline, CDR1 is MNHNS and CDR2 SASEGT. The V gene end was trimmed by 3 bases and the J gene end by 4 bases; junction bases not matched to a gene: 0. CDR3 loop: CASSEGQGADTQYF. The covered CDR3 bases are TGTGCCAGCAGTGAGGGACAGGGGGCAGATACG.

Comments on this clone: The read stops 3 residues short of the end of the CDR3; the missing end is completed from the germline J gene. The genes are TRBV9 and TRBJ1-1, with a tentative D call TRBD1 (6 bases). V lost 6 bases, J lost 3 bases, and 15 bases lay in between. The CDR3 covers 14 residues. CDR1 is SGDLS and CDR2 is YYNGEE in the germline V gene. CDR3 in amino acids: CASNRVLSYTEAFF. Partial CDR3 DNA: TGTGCCAGCAACAGGGTCCTTTCTTACACTGAA.

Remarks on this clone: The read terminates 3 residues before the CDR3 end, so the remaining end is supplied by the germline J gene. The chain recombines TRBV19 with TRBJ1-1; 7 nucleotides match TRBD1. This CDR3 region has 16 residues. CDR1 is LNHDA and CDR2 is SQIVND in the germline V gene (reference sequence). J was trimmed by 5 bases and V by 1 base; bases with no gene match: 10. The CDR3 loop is CASSIVQGRRETEAFF. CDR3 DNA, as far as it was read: TGTGCCAGTAGTATAGTACAGGGGCGGCGTGAAACTGAA.

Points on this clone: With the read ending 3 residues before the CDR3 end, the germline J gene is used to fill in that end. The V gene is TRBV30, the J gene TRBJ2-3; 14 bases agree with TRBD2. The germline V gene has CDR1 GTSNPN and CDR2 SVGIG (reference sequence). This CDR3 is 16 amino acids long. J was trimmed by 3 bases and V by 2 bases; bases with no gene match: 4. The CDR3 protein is CAWSPGLAGETDTQYF. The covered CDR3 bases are TGTGCCTGGAGTCCGGGACTAGCGGGGGAAACAGATACG.

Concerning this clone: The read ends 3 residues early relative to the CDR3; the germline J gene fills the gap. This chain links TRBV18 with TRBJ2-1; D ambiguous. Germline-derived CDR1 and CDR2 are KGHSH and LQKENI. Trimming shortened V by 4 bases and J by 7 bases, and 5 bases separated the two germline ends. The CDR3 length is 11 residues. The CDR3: CASSLENEQFF. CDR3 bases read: TGTGCCAGCTCACTAGAAAATGAG.

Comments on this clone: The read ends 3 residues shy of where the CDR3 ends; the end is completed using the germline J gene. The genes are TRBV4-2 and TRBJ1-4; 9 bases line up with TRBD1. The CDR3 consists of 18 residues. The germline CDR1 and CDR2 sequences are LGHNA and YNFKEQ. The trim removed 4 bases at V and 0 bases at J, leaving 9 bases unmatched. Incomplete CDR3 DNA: TGTGCCAGCAGCCGCCGGGACAGGGACCCCACAACTAATGAAAAA. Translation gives CASSRRDRDPTTNEK. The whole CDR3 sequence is CASSRRDRDPTTNEKLFF.

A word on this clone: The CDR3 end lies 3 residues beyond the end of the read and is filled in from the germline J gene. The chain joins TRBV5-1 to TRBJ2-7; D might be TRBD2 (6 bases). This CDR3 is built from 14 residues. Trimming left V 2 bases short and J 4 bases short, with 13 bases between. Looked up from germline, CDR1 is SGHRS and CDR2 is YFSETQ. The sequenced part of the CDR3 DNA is TGCGCCAGCAGCTTCGGGACTTTCTCTTACGAG. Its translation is CASSFGTFSYE. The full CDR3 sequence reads CASSFGTFSYEQYF.

The CDR3 bases that were read are TGTGCCAGCATGGGACGCCGACAGGGAACAGATACG. Translated: CASMGRRQGTDT. The full CDR3 protein is CASMGRRQGTDTQYF. The genes are TRBV2 and TRBJ2-3, with 7 bases that match TRBD1. The read ends 3 residues shy of where the CDR3 ends; the end is completed using the germline J gene. J was trimmed by 3 bases and V by 7 bases; bases with no gene match: 10. There are 15 residues in the CDR3. From germline, CDR1 is SNHLY and CDR2 FYNNEI. The full variable domain, in which reference TRBV2 and TRBJ2-3 provide the parts outside the CDR3, is EPEVTQTPSHQVTQMGQEVILRCVPISNHLYFYWYRQILGQKVEFLVSFYNNEISEKSEIFDDQFSVERPDGSNFTLKIRSTKLEDSAMYFCASMGRRQGTDTQYFGPGTRLTVL.

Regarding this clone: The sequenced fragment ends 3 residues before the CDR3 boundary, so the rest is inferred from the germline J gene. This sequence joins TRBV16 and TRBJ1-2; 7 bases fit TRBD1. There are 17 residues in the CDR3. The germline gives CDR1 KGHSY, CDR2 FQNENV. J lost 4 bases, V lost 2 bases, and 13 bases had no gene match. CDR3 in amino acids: CASSQLRDSPFGYGYTF. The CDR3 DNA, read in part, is TGTGCCAGCAGCCAACTCCGGGACAGCCCCTTTGGCTATGGC.

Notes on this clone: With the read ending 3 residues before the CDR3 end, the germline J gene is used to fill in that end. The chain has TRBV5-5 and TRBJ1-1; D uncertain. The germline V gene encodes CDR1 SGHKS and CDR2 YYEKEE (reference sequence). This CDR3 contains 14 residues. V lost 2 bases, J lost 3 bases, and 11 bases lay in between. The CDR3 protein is CASSFLGEDTEAFF. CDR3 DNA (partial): TGTGCCAGCAGCTTCCTGGGCGAGGACACTGAA.

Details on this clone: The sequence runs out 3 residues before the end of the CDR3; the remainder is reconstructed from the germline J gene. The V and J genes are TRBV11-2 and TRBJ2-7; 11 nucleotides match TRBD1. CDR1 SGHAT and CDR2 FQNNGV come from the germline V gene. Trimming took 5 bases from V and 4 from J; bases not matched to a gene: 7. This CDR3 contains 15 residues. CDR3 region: CASSLGDRGIYEQYF. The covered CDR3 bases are TGTGCCAGCAGCCTAGGGGACAGGGGGATATACGAG.

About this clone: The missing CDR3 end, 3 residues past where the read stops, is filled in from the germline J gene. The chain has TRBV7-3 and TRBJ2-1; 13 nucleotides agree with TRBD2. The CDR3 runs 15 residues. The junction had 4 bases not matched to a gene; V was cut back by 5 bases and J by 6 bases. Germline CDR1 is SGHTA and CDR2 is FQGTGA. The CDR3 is CASSTGLAGVNEQFF. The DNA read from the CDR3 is TGTGCCAGCAGCACTGGACTAGCGGGGGTCAATGAG.

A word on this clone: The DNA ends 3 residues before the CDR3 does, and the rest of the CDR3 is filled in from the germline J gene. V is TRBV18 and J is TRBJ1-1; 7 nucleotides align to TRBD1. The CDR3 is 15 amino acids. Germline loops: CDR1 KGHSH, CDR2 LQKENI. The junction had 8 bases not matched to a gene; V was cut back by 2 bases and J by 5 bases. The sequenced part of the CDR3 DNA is TGTGCCAGCTCACCAAATCACAGGGGAGGTACTGAA. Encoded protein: CASSPNHRGGTE. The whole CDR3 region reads CASSPNHRGGTEAFF.

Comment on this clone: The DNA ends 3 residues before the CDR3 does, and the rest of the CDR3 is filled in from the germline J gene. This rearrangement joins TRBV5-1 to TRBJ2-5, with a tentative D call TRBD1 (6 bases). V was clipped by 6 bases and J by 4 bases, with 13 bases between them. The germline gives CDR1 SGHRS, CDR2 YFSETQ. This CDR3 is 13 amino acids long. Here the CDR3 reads CASTVGATETQYF. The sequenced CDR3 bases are TGCGCCAGCACGGTGGGGGCTACAGAGACC. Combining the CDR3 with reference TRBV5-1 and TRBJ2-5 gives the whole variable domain KAGVTQTPRYLIKTRGQQVTLSCSPISGHRSVSWYQQTPGQGLQFLFEYFSETQRNKGNFPGRFSGRQFSNSRSEMNVSTLELGDSALYLCASTVGATETQYFGPGTRLLVL.

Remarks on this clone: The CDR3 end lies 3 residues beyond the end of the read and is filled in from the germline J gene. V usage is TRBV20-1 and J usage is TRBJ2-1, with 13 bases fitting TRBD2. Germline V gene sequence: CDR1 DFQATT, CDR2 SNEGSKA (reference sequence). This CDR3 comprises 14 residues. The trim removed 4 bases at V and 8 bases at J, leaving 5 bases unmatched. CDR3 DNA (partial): TGCAGTGCTAACACTGGACTAGCGGGAGATGAG. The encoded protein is CSANTGLAGDE. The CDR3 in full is CSANTGLAGDEQFF.

The DNA read from the CDR3 is TGTGCCAGCAGCGTAGATAGCGGGAGAGGGGAGACC. As protein: CASSVDSGRGET. The full CDR3 is CASSVDSGRGETQYF. This rearrangement joins TRBV9 to TRBJ2-5; 9 nucleotides match TRBD2. The read halts 3 residues ahead of the CDR3 end, with the missing end drawn from the germline J gene. Germline lookup yields CDR1 SGDLS and CDR2 YYNGEE. The CDR3 contains 15 residues. V shed 0 bases, J shed 5 bases, and the junction held 5 bases outside the gene matches. Full variable domain (missing parts from reference TRBV9 and TRBJ2-5): DSGVTQTPKHLITATGQRVTLRCSPRSGDLSVYWYQQSLDQGLQFLIQYYNGEERAKGNILERFSAQQFPDLHSELNLSSLELGDSALYFCASSVDSGRGETQYFGPGTRLLVL.

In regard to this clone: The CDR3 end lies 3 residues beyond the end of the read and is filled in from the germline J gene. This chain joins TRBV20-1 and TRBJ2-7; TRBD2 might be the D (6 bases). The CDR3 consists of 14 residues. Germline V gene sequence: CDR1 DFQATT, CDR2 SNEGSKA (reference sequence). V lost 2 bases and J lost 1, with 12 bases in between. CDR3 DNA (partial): TGCAGTGCTAGAATCGGGACTGGATCCTACGAG. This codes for CSARIGTGSYE. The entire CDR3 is CSARIGTGSYEQYF.